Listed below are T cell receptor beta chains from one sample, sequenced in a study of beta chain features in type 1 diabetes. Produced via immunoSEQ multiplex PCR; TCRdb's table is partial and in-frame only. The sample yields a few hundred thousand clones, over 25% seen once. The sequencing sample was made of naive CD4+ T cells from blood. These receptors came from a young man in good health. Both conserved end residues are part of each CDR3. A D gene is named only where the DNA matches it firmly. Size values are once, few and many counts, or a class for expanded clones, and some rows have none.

cdr3_aa: CASSSQGQSYNEQFF
cdr3_nt: TGTGCCAGCAGCTCACAGGGGCAGTCCTACAATGAGCAGTTCTTC
d_call: TRBD1
v_call: TRBV7-8
clone_size: few
j_call: TRBJ2-1

cdr3_aa: CATSRAGSEAFF
cdr3_nt: TGTGCCACCAGCAGAGCGGGCAGTGAAGCTTTCTTT
d_call: -
v_call: TRBV15
clone_size: once
j_call: TRBJ1-1

cdr3_aa: CATGTGQGTYEQYF
cdr3_nt: TGTGCCACCGGGACGGGACAGGGAACCTACGAGCAGTACTTC
d_call: TRBD1
v_call: TRBV28
clone_size: few
j_call: TRBJ2-7

cdr3_aa: CATSRTRGWESQHF
cdr3_nt: TGTGCCACCAGCAGGACTCGAGGGTGGGAGTCCCAGCATTTT
d_call: -
v_call: TRBV15
clone_size: -
j_call: TRBJ1-5

cdr3_aa: CAISESGLAGDEQYF
cdr3_nt: TGTGCCATCAGTGAGTCGGGACTAGCGGGAGATGAGCAGTACTTC
d_call: TRBD2
v_call: TRBV10-3
clone_size: -
j_call: TRBJ2-7

cdr3_aa: CSARDGGVAGELFF
cdr3_nt: TGCAGCGCTAGGGACGGCGGGGTGGCCGGGGAGCTGTTTTTT
d_call: -
v_call: TRBV29-1
clone_size: few
j_call: TRBJ2-2

cdr3_aa: CASSVHQNPNEQFF
cdr3_nt: TGTGCCAGCAGCGTCCACCAGAATCCCAATGAGCAGTTCTTC
d_call: -
v_call: TRBV9
clone_size: -
j_call: TRBJ2-1

cdr3_aa: CASSEALRVGPFKIF
cdr3_nt: TGTGCCAGCAGTGAAGCGCTTCGGGTTGGCCCATTCAAGATTTTT
d_call: -
v_call: TRBV2
clone_size: few
j_call: TRBJ2-2

cdr3_aa: CAIQTQGGDEQYF
cdr3_nt: TGTGCCATCCAAACGCAGGGAGGTGACGAGCAGTACTTC
d_call: -
v_call: TRBV10-3
clone_size: -
j_call: TRBJ2-7

cdr3_aa: CASSRWTGGYQPQHF
cdr3_nt: TGTGCCAGTAGTCGGTGGACAGGGGGATATCAGCCCCAGCATTTT
d_call: TRBD1
v_call: TRBV19
clone_size: -
j_call: TRBJ1-5

cdr3_aa: CASRGLVGTEAFF
cdr3_nt: TGTGCCAGCAGAGGGCTTGTTGGCACTGAAGCTTTCTTT
d_call: -
v_call: TRBV27
clone_size: few
j_call: TRBJ1-1

cdr3_aa: CASSEVGTYEQYF
cdr3_nt: TGTGCCAGCAGTGAAGTCGGGACCTACGAGCAGTACTTC
d_call: -
v_call: TRBV2
clone_size: -
j_call: TRBJ2-7

cdr3_aa: CASSSLRTSGIQETQYF
cdr3_nt: TGTGCCAGCAGCTCTCTCCGGACTAGCGGGATTCAAGAGACCCAGTACTTC
d_call: TRBD2
v_call: TRBV11-2
clone_size: -
j_call: TRBJ2-5

cdr3_aa: CAWRTRIVNEQFF
cdr3_nt: TGTGCCTGGAGGACCAGGATAGTCAATGAGCAGTTCTTC
d_call: -
v_call: TRBV30
clone_size: -
j_call: TRBJ2-1

cdr3_aa: CASSVGGEQFF
cdr3_nt: TGTGCCAGCAGCGTAGGTGGTGAGCAGTTCTTC
d_call: -
v_call: TRBV9
clone_size: -
j_call: TRBJ2-1

cdr3_aa: CAWTYPIPGQVAKNIQYF
cdr3_nt: TGTGCCTGGACATATCCGATTCCGGGACAGGTAGCCAAAAACATTCAGTACTTC
d_call: TRBD1
v_call: TRBV30
clone_size: few
j_call: TRBJ2-4

cdr3_aa: CASSLDQYEQYF
cdr3_nt: TGTGCCAGCAGCTTAGATCAATACGAGCAGTACTTC
d_call: -
v_call: TRBV7-6
clone_size: few
j_call: TRBJ2-7

cdr3_aa: CSVEKRDNEQFF
cdr3_nt: TGCAGCGTTGAAAAGCGCGACAATGAGCAGTTCTTC
d_call: -
v_call: TRBV29-1
clone_size: -
j_call: TRBJ2-1

cdr3_aa: CASSPTGSYEQYF
cdr3_nt: TGTGCCAGCTCCCCGACAGGATCCTACGAGCAGTACTTC
d_call: -
v_call: TRBV18
clone_size: -
j_call: TRBJ2-7

cdr3_aa: CAWRDTFYGYTF
cdr3_nt: TGTGCCTGGCGGGACACCTTCTATGGCTACACCTTC
d_call: -
v_call: TRBV30
clone_size: few
j_call: TRBJ1-2

cdr3_aa: CASSTGTIQYF
cdr3_nt: TGTGCCAGCAGTACAGGTACCATTCAGTACTTC
d_call: -
v_call: TRBV6-1
clone_size: -
j_call: TRBJ2-4

cdr3_aa: CASSSPGGQAAKNIQYF
cdr3_nt: TGTGCCAGCAGCTCGCCCGGAGGGCAGGCAGCCAAAAACATTCAGTACTTC
d_call: -
v_call: TRBV11-2
clone_size: once
j_call: TRBJ2-4

cdr3_aa: CTVRPDLTDTQYF
cdr3_nt: TGCACTGTGCGGCCGGACCTCACAGATACGCAGTATTTT
d_call: -
v_call: TRBV29-1
clone_size: few
j_call: TRBJ2-3

cdr3_aa: CASSLDGSMGETQYF
cdr3_nt: TGCGCCAGCAGCTTGGACGGGAGTATGGGAGAGACCCAGTACTTC
d_call: -
v_call: TRBV5-1
clone_size: few
j_call: TRBJ2-5

cdr3_aa: CAITGDSDEQYF
cdr3_nt: TGTGCCATCACAGGGGATTCCGACGAGCAGTACTTC
d_call: -
v_call: TRBV10-3
clone_size: -
j_call: TRBJ2-7

cdr3_aa: CASSSIGGSSDEQFF
cdr3_nt: TGTGCCAGCAGCTCGATTGGGGGGAGTAGTGATGAGCAGTTCTTC
d_call: -
v_call: TRBV7-3
clone_size: -
j_call: TRBJ2-1

cdr3_aa: CASSSRGKSGANVLTF
cdr3_nt: TGTGCCAGCAGCTCCCGAGGGAAATCGGGGGCCAACGTCCTGACTTTC
d_call: -
v_call: TRBV7-2
clone_size: -
j_call: TRBJ2-6

cdr3_aa: CASGPGDQETQYF
cdr3_nt: TGTGCCAGCGGGCCGGGGGACCAAGAGACCCAGTACTTC
d_call: -
v_call: TRBV25-1
clone_size: -
j_call: TRBJ2-5

cdr3_aa: CASSLVGGKTGANVLTF
cdr3_nt: TGTGCCAGCAGCTTAGTAGGCGGGAAGACTGGGGCCAACGTCCTGACTTTC
d_call: -
v_call: TRBV7-8
clone_size: few
j_call: TRBJ2-6

cdr3_aa: CASRIAGLADYNEQFF
cdr3_nt: TGTGCCAGCAGAATCGCGGGACTAGCGGATTACAATGAGCAGTTCTTC
d_call: TRBD2
v_call: TRBV28
clone_size: few
j_call: TRBJ2-1

cdr3_aa: CSVEDRLAGGYEQYF
cdr3_nt: TGCAGCGTTGAAGACAGACTAGCGGGAGGCTACGAGCAGTACTTC
d_call: TRBD2
v_call: TRBV29-1
clone_size: few
j_call: TRBJ2-7

cdr3_aa: CSARGYNEQFF
cdr3_nt: TGCAGTGCCCGAGGGTACAATGAGCAGTTCTTC
d_call: -
v_call: TRBV20-1
clone_size: few
j_call: TRBJ2-1

cdr3_aa: CATSSPKRESNEKLFF
cdr3_nt: TGTGCCACCAGCAGTCCCAAGAGGGAGTCTAATGAAAAACTGTTTTTT
d_call: -
v_call: TRBV15
clone_size: few
j_call: TRBJ1-4

cdr3_aa: CASSLGTSPQETQYF
cdr3_nt: TGTGCCAGCAGCTTAGGGACTAGTCCTCAAGAGACCCAGTACTTC
d_call: TRBD2
v_call: TRBV7-9
clone_size: -
j_call: TRBJ2-5

cdr3_aa: CASSQVTAAYNEQFF
cdr3_nt: TGCGCCAGCAGCCAAGTAACGGCTGCCTACAATGAGCAGTTCTTC
d_call: -
v_call: TRBV4-3
clone_size: -
j_call: TRBJ2-1

cdr3_aa: CASRDSGEGHGYTF
cdr3_nt: TGTGCCAGCAGGGACAGTGGGGAAGGACATGGCTACACCTTC
d_call: -
v_call: TRBV5-6
clone_size: few
j_call: TRBJ1-2

cdr3_aa: CASSPQAYNEQFF
cdr3_nt: TGTGCCAGCAGCCCACAGGCATACAATGAGCAGTTCTTC
d_call: -
v_call: TRBV28
clone_size: few
j_call: TRBJ2-1

cdr3_aa: CASSWSTDTQYF
cdr3_nt: TGTGCCAGCAGCTGGTCCACAGATACGCAGTATTTT
d_call: -
v_call: TRBV7-2
clone_size: few
j_call: TRBJ2-3

cdr3_aa: CASGSYNEQFF
cdr3_nt: TGTGCCAGTGGCTCCTACAATGAGCAGTTCTTC
d_call: -
v_call: TRBV25-1
clone_size: few
j_call: TRBJ2-1

cdr3_aa: CSVTYSSTGNEQFF
cdr3_nt: TGCAGCGTTACCTACTCTAGTACGGGCAATGAGCAGTTCTTC
d_call: -
v_call: TRBV29-1
clone_size: few
j_call: TRBJ2-1

cdr3_aa: CASSLDSNQPQHF
cdr3_nt: TGCGCCAGCAGCTTAGATAGCAATCAGCCCCAGCATTTT
d_call: -
v_call: TRBV5-1
clone_size: few
j_call: TRBJ1-5

cdr3_aa: CASSLFPRGSRAYTDTQYF
cdr3_nt: TGTGCCAGCAGCTTATTCCCCAGGGGTAGTAGGGCGTACACAGATACGCAGTATTTT
d_call: -
v_call: TRBV11-2
clone_size: few
j_call: TRBJ2-3